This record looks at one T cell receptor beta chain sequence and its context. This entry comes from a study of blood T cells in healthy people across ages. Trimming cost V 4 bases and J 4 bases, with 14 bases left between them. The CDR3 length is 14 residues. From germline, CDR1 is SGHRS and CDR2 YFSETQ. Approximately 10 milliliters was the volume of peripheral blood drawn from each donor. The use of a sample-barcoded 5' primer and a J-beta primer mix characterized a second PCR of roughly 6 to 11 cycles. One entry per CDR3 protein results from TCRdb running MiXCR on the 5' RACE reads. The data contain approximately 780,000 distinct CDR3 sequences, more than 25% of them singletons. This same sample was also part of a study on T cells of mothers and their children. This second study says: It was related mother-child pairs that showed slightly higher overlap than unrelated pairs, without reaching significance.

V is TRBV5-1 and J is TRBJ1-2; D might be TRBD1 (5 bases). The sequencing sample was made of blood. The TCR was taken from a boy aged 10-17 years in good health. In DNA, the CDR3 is TGCGCCAGCAGCCTCCGGACAAGGGGCTATGGCTACACCTTC. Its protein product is CASSLRTRGYGYTF.